This T cell receptor (beta chain) originates from a study of vaccination and CD4 T cells after COVID-19. Overall study: Convalescent patients had positive nasal swab PCR results for SARS-CoV-2. Disease was mild in several and severe in one. Blood was drawn a median around 71 days post second dose, range 14 to 241. General observations from the study: The median count of SARS-CoV-2-reactive clonotypes rose from 21 to 38, not significantly.

In this sample, this clonotype turned up a few times. What it binds is not known. Germline V CDR1 and CDR2: SGHNT, YENEEA. The CDR3 has 18 residues. The V gene end was trimmed by 5 bases and the J gene end by 8 bases; junction bases not matched to a gene: 17. Sequencing of DNA taken from cultured CD4+ T cells relied on the Oncomine TCR Beta short-read assay. TCRdb re-derived calls from the PCR reads in MiXCR, one entry per CDR3 protein. The table has some 9,000 distinct CDR3 sequences, over 30% seen once. As for treatment: approximately 11-day PBMC culture with coronavirus spike peptide pools or control peptides (ViraFEST assay). In this cohort, PCR tests turned positive between March and December 2020, predating US Alpha, Beta and Delta variants.

The chain employs TRBV11-3 and TRBJ2-2; the match to TRBD2 covers 10 bases. This clonotype was sampled from a human donor who had recovered from COVID-19. The specimen was CD4+ T cells from blood, cultured in vitro. The chain's CDR3 is CASSATFHSGGPPGELFF. CDR3 DNA sequence: TGTGCCAGCAGCGCAACCTTCCATAGCGGGGGGCCCCCGGGGGAGCTGTTTTTT.